This T cell receptor (beta chain) was identified during a study of blood T cell repertoires in COVID-19. Study overall: Whether acute or convalescent, the COVID-19 samples came from the United States, Italy and Spain. The analysed material was cDNA or gDNA that came from T cells, B-cell-depleted T cells, or PBMCs.

As originally analysed: Using reference gene primer amplification, nucleated cell counts were estimated. Assay: immunoSEQ multiplex PCR; the TCRdb copy retains only in-frame clones and omits some. V and J calls and clone size are copied from that table; D and trimming were computed from the DNA. The sample holds about 33,000 clones, around nine tenths seen once. The V gene end was trimmed by 4 bases and the J gene end by 2 bases; junction bases not matched to a gene: 7. The CDR3 is made up of 15 amino acids. The germline gives CDR1 MNHEY, CDR2 SVGAGI. Sequenced: peripheral blood. The chain has TRBV6-5 and TRBJ2-7; TRBD2 matches at 8 bases. The receptor was isolated from a human donor in a cohort sampled during active COVID-19. The CDR3 nucleotides are TGTGCCAGCAGTTCTAGCGGGTCCCTTACCTACGAGCAGTACTTC. This codes for CASSSSGSLTYEQYF.